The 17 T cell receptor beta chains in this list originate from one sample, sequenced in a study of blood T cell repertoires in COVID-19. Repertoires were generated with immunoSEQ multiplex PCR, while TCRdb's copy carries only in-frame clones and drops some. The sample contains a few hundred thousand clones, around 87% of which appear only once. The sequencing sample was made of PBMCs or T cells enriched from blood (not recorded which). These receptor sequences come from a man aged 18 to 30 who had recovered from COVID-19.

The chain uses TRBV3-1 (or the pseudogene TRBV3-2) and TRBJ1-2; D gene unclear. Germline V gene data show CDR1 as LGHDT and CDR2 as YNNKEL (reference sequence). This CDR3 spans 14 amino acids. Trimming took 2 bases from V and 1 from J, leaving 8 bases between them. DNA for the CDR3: TGTGCCAGCAGCCAATCGAGGGTTAACTATGGCTACACCTTC. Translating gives CASSQSRVNYGYTF.

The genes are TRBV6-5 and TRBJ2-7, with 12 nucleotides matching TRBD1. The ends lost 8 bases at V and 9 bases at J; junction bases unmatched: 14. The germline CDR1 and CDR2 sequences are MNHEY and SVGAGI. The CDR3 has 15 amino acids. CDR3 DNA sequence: TGTGCCAGCGCCAACCAGGGACAGGGGGCGCGCGGGCAGTACTTC. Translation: CASANQGQGARGQYF.

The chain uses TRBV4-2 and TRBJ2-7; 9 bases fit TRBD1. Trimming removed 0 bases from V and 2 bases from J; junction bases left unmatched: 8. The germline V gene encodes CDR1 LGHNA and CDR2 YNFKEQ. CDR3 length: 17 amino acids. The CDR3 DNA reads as TGTGCCAGCAGCCAAGAACTCGGGGGGACAGGGACCTACGAGCAGTACTTC. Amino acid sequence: CASSQELGGTGTYEQYF.

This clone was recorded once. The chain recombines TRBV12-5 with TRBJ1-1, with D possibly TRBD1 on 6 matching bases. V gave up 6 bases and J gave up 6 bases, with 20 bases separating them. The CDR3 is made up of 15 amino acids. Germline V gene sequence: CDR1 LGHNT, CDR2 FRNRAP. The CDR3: CASGPRGKGTAEAFF. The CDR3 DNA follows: TGTGCTAGTGGCCCCAGGGGTAAGGGTACGGCTGAAGCTTTCTTT.

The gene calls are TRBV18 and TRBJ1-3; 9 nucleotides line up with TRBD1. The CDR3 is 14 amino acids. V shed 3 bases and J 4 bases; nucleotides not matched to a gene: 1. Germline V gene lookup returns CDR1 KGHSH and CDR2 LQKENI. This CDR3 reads CASSPGQGGNTIYF. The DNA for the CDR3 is TGTGCCAGCTCACCCGGACAGGGGGGAAACACCATATATTTT.

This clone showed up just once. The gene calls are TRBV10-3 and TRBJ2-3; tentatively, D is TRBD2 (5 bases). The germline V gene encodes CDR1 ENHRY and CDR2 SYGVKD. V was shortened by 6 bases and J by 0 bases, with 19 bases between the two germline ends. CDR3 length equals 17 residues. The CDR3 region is CAIRRVGERSSTDTQYF. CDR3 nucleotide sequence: TGTGCCATCAGGAGGGTAGGTGAGCGATCTAGCACAGATACGCAGTATTTT.

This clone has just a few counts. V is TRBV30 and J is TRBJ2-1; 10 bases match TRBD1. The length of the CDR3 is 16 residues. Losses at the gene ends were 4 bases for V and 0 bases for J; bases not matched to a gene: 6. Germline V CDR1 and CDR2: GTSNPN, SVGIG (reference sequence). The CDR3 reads CAWTGTGDGSYNEQFF. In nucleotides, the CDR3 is TGTGCCTGGACCGGGACAGGGGATGGCTCCTACAATGAGCAGTTCTTC.

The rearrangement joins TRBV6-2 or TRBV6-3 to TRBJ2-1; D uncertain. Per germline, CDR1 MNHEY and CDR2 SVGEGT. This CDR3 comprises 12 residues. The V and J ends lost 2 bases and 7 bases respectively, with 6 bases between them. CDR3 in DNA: TGTGCCAGCAGTTACCTCGTTAATGAGCAGTTCTTC. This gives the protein CASSYLVNEQFF.

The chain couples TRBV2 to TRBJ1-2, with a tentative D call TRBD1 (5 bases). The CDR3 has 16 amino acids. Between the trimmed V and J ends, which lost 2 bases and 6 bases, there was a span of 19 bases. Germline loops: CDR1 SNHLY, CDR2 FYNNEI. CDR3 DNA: TGTGCCAGCAGTGAAACGTCGAGGACACCAACGAATGGCTACACCTTC. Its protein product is CASSETSRTPTNGYTF.

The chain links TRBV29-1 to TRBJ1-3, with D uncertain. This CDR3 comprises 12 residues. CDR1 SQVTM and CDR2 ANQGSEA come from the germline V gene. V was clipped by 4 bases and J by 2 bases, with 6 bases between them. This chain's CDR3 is CSVVGPGNTIYF. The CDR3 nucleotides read TGCAGCGTTGTGGGCCCTGGAAACACCATATATTTT.

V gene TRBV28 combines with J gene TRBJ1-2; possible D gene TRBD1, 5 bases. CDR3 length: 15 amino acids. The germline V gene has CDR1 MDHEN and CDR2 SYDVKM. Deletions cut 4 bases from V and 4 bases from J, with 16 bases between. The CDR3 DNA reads TGTGCCAGCAGTTCGGGACGGGGACTAGGCTATGGCTACACCTTC. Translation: CASSSGRGLGYGYTF.

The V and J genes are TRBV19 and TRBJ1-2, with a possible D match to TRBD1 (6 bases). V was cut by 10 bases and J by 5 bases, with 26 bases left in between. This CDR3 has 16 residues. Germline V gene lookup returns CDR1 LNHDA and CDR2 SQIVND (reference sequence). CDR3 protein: CATLGPARGGEYGYTF. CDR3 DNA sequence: TGTGCCACCCTGGGCCCGGCGAGGGGGGGCGAGTATGGCTACACCTTC.

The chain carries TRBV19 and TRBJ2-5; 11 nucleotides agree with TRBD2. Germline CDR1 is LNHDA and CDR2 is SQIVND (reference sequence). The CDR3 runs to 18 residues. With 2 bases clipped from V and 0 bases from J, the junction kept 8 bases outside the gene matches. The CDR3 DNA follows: TGTGCCAGTAGTATACTAGCGGGGGGCAACCGCTACCAAGAGACCCAGTACTTC. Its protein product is CASSILAGGNRYQETQYF.

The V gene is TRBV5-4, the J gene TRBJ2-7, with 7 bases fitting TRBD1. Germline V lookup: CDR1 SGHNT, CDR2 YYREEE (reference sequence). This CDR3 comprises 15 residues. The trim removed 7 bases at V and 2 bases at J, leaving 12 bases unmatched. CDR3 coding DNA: TGTGCCAGCCAGCTTGGCAGACAGGGCGCCTACGAGCAGTACTTC. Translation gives CASQLGRQGAYEQYF.

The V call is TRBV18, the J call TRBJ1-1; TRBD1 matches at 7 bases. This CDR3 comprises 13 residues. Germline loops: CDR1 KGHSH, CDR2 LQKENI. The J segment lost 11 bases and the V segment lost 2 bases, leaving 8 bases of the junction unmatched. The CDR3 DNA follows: TGTGCCAGCTCACCAGGGACAGCTTTAGGTGCTTTCTTT. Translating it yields CASSPGTALGAFF.

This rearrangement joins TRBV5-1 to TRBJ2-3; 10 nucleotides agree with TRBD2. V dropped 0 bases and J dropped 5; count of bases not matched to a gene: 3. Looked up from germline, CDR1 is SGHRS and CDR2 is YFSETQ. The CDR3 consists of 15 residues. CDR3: CASSLGAGGRDTQYF. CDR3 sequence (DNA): TGCGCCAGCAGCTTGGGAGCGGGAGGGAGAGATACGCAGTATTTT.

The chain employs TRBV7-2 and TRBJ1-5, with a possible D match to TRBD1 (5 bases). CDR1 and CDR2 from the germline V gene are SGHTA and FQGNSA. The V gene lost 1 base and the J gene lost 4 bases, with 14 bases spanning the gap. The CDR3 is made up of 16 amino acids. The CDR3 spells CASSLGPGLSNQPQHF. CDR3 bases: TGTGCCAGCAGCTTAGGGCCGGGACTGAGTAATCAGCCCCAGCATTTT.